The rows below give T cell receptor beta chains drawn from one sample of a study of blood T cells in healthy people across ages. TCRdb called the 5' RACE reads again in MiXCR, with one record for every CDR3 protein. Of hundreds of thousands of distinct CDR3 sequences listed, about 43% are singletons. Sequencing used blood. The source is a man at least 80 years old in good health. Both conserved end residues are part of each CDR3. A D gene is named only where the DNA matches it firmly. Size is stated for part of the rows, as once, few or many counts, or as a class when the clone is expanded.

few | TRBJ1-6 | TRBV10-3 | . | TGTGCCATCAGTGACGAGGGCGGCTCCTATAATTCACCCCTCCACTTT | CAISDEGGSYNSPLHF
few | TRBJ2-5 | TRBV7-6 | . | TGTGCCAGCAGCTCCCCCCCGCTAGCGACGGCGACCCAGTACTTC | CASSSPPLATATQYF
. | TRBJ2-1 | TRBV20-1 | . | TGCAGTGCTGATCGGGGCTTTGAGCAGTTCTTC | CSADRGFEQFF
many | TRBJ2-1 | TRBV7-9 | . | TGTGCCAGCAGCTTAGGCAGTTACAATGAGCAGTTCTTC | CASSLGSYNEQFF
few | TRBJ2-7 | TRBV6-2/TRBV6-3 | . | TGTGCCAGCAGTTACCCACAATTTATTTCCTCCTACGAGCAGTACTTC | CASSYPQFISSYEQYF
once | TRBJ1-1 | TRBV29-1 | . | TGCAGCGTTGCACAGGGAGGAATGAACACTGAAGCTTTCTTT | CSVAQGGMNTEAFF
once | TRBJ2-3 | TRBV7-8 | TRBD1 | TGTGCCAGCAGCGGCCTGGGACAGAACACAGATACGCAGTATTTT | CASSGLGQNTDTQYF
. | TRBJ2-5 | TRBV7-7 | TRBD1 | TGTGCCAGCAGCTTTACAGGGGAACGGGAGACCCAGTACTTC | CASSFTGERETQYF
few | TRBJ2-5 | TRBV6-1 | TRBD2 | TGTGCCAGCAGTGAACAGCGGGGGGGAACCCAAGAGACCCAGTACTTC | CASSEQRGGTQETQYF
few | TRBJ2-5 | TRBV7-9 | . | TGTGCCAGCAGCTTAGTGGTCGCTCAAGAGACCCAGTACTTC | CASSLVVAQETQYF
few | TRBJ2-7 | TRBV6-2/TRBV6-3 | . | TGTGCCAGCAGTTACGCGTCCCGGGGCCAGCAAGCCACCGAGCAGTACTTC | CASSYASRGQQATEQYF
. | TRBJ2-7 | TRBV28 | . | TGTGCCAGCAGTTTATTACCGTCAGGTATCAACTACGAGCAGTACTTC | CASSLLPSGINYEQYF
. | TRBJ1-2 | TRBV6-6 | . | TGTGCCAGCAGTTACGGGGGCGCCTATGGCTACACCTTC | CASSYGGAYGYTF
. | TRBJ2-7 | TRBV7-9 | TRBD2 | TGTGCCAGCAGCATCGGACTAGCGGGAGGGCCGTACGAGCAGTACTTC | CASSIGLAGGPYEQYF
. | TRBJ1-1 | TRBV7-9 | . | TGTGCCAGCAGCCCTTCACTTCAGGAATACATGAACACTGAAGCTTTCTTT | CASSPSLQEYMNTEAFF
. | TRBJ2-1 | TRBV9 | . | TGTGCCAGCAGCGTAGGACAGAGGGTCAATGAGCAGTTCTTC | CASSVGQRVNEQFF
. | TRBJ2-6 | TRBV3-1 | . | TGTGCCAGCAGCCAAGCGACAGGGGCCAACGTCCTGACTTTC | CASSQATGANVLTF
. | TRBJ2-7 | TRBV28 | TRBD2 | TGTGCCAGCAGTGTCGGGAGGTACGAGCAGTACTTC | CASSVGRYEQYF
. | TRBJ2-7 | TRBV7-2 | . | TGTGCCAGCAGTTCAAGGCCGGCCGGGTACGAGCAGTACTTC | CASSSRPAGYEQYF
. | TRBJ2-3 | TRBV5-1 | . | TGCGCCAGCAGCTTGAGTAGCGAGGTCGATACGCAGTATTTT | CASSLSSEVDTQYF
. | TRBJ2-5 | TRBV7-2 | TRBD1 | TGTGCCAGCAGCGAGGGACAGGGGGCCCAGTACTTC | CASSEGQGAQYF
few | TRBJ1-4 | TRBV7-6 | . | TGTGCCAGCAGCGCCGGGCCGCATGAAAAACTGTTTTTT | CASSAGPHEKLFF